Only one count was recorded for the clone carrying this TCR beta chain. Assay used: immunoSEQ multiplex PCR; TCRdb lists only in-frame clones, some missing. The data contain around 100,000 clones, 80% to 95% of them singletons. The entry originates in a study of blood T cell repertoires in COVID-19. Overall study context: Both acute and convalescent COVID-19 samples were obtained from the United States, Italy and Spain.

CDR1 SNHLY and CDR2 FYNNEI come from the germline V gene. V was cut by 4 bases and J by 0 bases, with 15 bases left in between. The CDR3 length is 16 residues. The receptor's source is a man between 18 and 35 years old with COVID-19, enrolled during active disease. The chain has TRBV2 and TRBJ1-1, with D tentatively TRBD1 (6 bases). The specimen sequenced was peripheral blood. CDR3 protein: CASSVLRGDMNTEAFF. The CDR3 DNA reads TGTGCCAGCAGTGTTCTACGGGGGGACATGAACACTGAAGCTTTCTTT.